The rows below give T cell receptor beta chains drawn from one sample of a study of OX40 agonist ivuxolimab in advanced cancers. Assay used: immunoSEQ multiplex PCR; TCRdb lists only in-frame clones, some missing. The data show under 85,000 clones, around 87% seen once. The input for sequencing was CD4+ or CD8+ T cells sorted from blood, taken in a trial of the OX40 agonist ivuxolimab. Source of these receptors: an adult with an advanced solid tumor such as melanoma, head and neck, liver or kidney cancer. Both conserved end residues are part of each CDR3. The order of the fields is V gene, clone size, D gene, J gene, CDR3 protein, CDR3 DNA. A D gene is named only where the DNA matches it firmly. Not every row has a clone size; where given, it reads once, few, many or a size class.

V gene: TRBV19
clone size: .
D gene: .
J gene: TRBJ1-5
CDR3 protein: CASSISRGGGHQPQHF
CDR3 DNA: TGTGCCAGTAGTATTAGTCGCGGGGGGGGCCATCAGCCCCAGCATTTT

V gene: TRBV30
clone size: .
D gene: .
J gene: TRBJ2-3
CDR3 protein: CAWKRGPTDTQYF
CDR3 DNA: TGTGCCTGGAAAAGAGGACCCACAGATACGCAGTATTTT

V gene: TRBV4-1
clone size: .
D gene: TRBD2
J gene: TRBJ2-1
CDR3 protein: CASSQEGAGYNEQFF
CDR3 DNA: TGCGCCAGCAGCCAAGAAGGAGCGGGGTACAATGAGCAGTTCTTC

V gene: TRBV20-1
clone size: .
D gene: .
J gene: TRBJ2-3
CDR3 protein: CSARTRDTQYF
CDR3 DNA: TGCAGTGCCCGGACACGAGATACGCAGTATTTT

V gene: TRBV7-2
clone size: .
D gene: TRBD1
J gene: TRBJ1-3
CDR3 protein: CASSLYRGSTGNTIYF
CDR3 DNA: TGTGCCAGCAGCCTCTACAGGGGCTCCACTGGAAACACCATATATTTT

V gene: TRBV10-1
clone size: .
D gene: .
J gene: TRBJ2-7
CDR3 protein: CASSESGSSREQYF
CDR3 DNA: TGCGCCAGCAGTGAGTCTGGCTCCTCGAGAGAGCAGTACTTC

V gene: TRBV6-1
clone size: .
D gene: .
J gene: TRBJ2-2
CDR3 protein: CASRASLNTGELFF
CDR3 DNA: TGTGCCAGCCGAGCAAGCCTGAACACCGGGGAGCTGTTTTTT

V gene: TRBV5-6
clone size: .
D gene: TRBD1
J gene: TRBJ1-5
CDR3 protein: CASSHGQGPEAQHF
CDR3 DNA: TGTGCCAGCAGCCACGGACAGGGCCCGGAGGCCCAGCATTTT

V gene: TRBV27
clone size: few
D gene: .
J gene: TRBJ1-2
CDR3 protein: CARPYGYTF
CDR3 DNA: TGTGCCAGACCCTATGGCTACACCTTC

V gene: TRBV28
clone size: .
D gene: .
J gene: TRBJ1-5
CDR3 protein: CASSAGHLTNQPQHF
CDR3 DNA: TGTGCCAGCAGTGCGGGACATTTGACGAATCAGCCCCAGCATTTT

V gene: TRBV9
clone size: few
D gene: .
J gene: TRBJ2-3
CDR3 protein: CASSASGRTDTQYF
CDR3 DNA: TGTGCCAGCAGCGCTAGTGGTCGCACAGATACGCAGTATTTT

V gene: TRBV7-9
clone size: .
D gene: .
J gene: TRBJ2-3
CDR3 protein: CASSSTDTQYF
CDR3 DNA: TGTGCCAGCAGTAGCACAGATACGCAGTATTTT

V gene: TRBV11-2
clone size: .
D gene: TRBD1
J gene: TRBJ2-7
CDR3 protein: CASSLDRGMQYF
CDR3 DNA: TGTGCCAGCAGCTTAGACAGGGGGATGCAGTACTTC

V gene: TRBV28
clone size: .
D gene: TRBD2
J gene: TRBJ2-3
CDR3 protein: CASLAGEAKRDTQYF
CDR3 DNA: TGTGCCAGTTTAGCGGGGGAGGCGAAAAGGGATACGCAGTATTTT

V gene: TRBV5-5
clone size: .
D gene: .
J gene: TRBJ1-1
CDR3 protein: CASSLTGTEAFF
CDR3 DNA: TGTGCCAGCAGCTTGACCGGAACTGAAGCTTTCTTT

V gene: TRBV6-1
clone size: .
D gene: .
J gene: TRBJ2-7
CDR3 protein: CASDYRGYEQYF
CDR3 DNA: TGTGCCAGCGATTACCGGGGGTACGAGCAGTACTTC

V gene: TRBV28
clone size: .
D gene: TRBD1
J gene: TRBJ1-2
CDR3 protein: CASTPRAGGVGYGYTF
CDR3 DNA: TGTGCCAGCACCCCGCGGGCAGGGGGCGTAGGCTATGGCTACACCTTC

V gene: TRBV14
clone size: .
D gene: TRBD1
J gene: TRBJ2-5
CDR3 protein: CASSQGTGGRETQYF
CDR3 DNA: TGTGCCAGCAGCCAAGGGACAGGGGGACGTGAGACCCAGTACTTC

V gene: TRBV19
clone size: .
D gene: .
J gene: TRBJ2-1
CDR3 protein: CASSSRQSYNEQFF
CDR3 DNA: TGTGCCAGTAGTTCCCGACAGAGCTACAATGAGCAGTTCTTC

V gene: TRBV7-2
clone size: once
D gene: .
J gene: TRBJ1-3
CDR3 protein: CASSQKPMDGISGNTIYF
CDR3 DNA: TGTGCCAGCAGCCAAAAACCCATGGACGGCATCTCTGGAAACACCATATATTTT

V gene: TRBV10-3
clone size: .
D gene: .
J gene: TRBJ2-1
CDR3 protein: CAISASSPSAYNEQFF
CDR3 DNA: TGTGCCATCAGTGCTTCGAGCCCATCCGCTTACAATGAGCAGTTCTTC

V gene: TRBV5-6
clone size: .
D gene: TRBD1
J gene: TRBJ1-4
CDR3 protein: CASSLGRDRDEKLFF
CDR3 DNA: TGTGCCAGCAGCTTGGGGCGGGACAGGGATGAAAAACTGTTTTTT